The text below deals with one T cell receptor (beta chain). The antigen is unknown. Unsorted bulk tissue, about 19-31 mg of it, served as the source for co-extraction of RNA and DNA. Patients diagnosed with primary liver carcinoma received treatment through surgical resection. Each tumor was sampled at four poles and its centre. This specimen comes from a study of tumor-infiltrating lymphocytes in primary liver carcinoma. The input was approximately 500 ng total RNA; TCR beta cDNA was made from it with a constant-region primer. Generation of the TCR beta libraries relied on three nested multiplex PCR rounds using slightly modified ARM-PCR. It was with TRBV1-TRBV30 forward primers and a C-beta reverse primer that the first two PCR rounds were run, at about 9 cycles each. A single record per CDR3 protein comes from TCRdb applying MiXCR to the multiplex PCR reads. Seen here are around 120,000 distinct CDR3 sequences, around 60% observed once, and the top ten hold about a tenth.

Study-wide results and caveats: The top-250-clone fraction was significantly higher in tumors than in blood (p = 0.039).

The germline CDR1 and CDR2 sequences are KGHSH and LQKENI. The CDR3 has 16 amino acids. V shed 0 bases and J shed 2 bases, with 10 bases lying between them. The sample comprised liver tumor tissue from sampling region 1. Subset denoted: tumor region T1, superior pole. This rearrangement joins TRBV18 to TRBJ2-2; weak D call: TRBD1 (6 bases). The source of this sequence is an older woman with primary liver carcinoma and hepatitis B virus infection. CDR3 DNA sequence: TGTGCCAGCTCACCACCCAGGGGTCGAAACACCGGGGAGCTGTTTTTT. Amino acids: CASSPPRGRNTGELFF.